Below are 2 T cell receptor beta chains sequenced from a single sample in a study of blood T cell repertoires in COVID-19. Using immunoSEQ multiplex PCR, the repertoire was profiled, and TCRdb retains in-frame clones only, with some absent. The repertoire consists of 200,000 to 300,000 clones, with around 84% occurring once and the leading ten covering roughly 4.9%. The sequenced sample consisted of peripheral blood. The receptors come from an older woman with COVID-19, enrolled during active disease.

The genes are TRBV27 and TRBJ1-2; D not resolved. V gave up 3 bases and J gave up 4 bases, with 12 bases separating them. The germline V gene encodes CDR1 MNHEY and CDR2 SMNVEV (reference sequence). There are 14 residues in the CDR3. CDR3 nucleotides: TGTGCCAGCAGTTTCTCAGGTTCCCGCTATGGCTACACCTTC. Its translation is CASSFSGSRYGYTF.

This rearrangement joins TRBV5-1 to TRBJ1-4, with a tentative D call TRBD1 (5 bases). In germline, CDR1 is SGHRS, CDR2 YFSETQ. The CDR3 is made up of 16 amino acids. Trimming cost V 0 bases and J 0 bases, with 9 bases left between them. The CDR3 loop reads CASSLAQGATNEKLFF. The CDR3 nucleotides are TGCGCCAGCAGCTTGGCCCAGGGCGCAACTAATGAAAAACTGTTTTTT.